These 6 T cell receptor beta chains came from one sample sequenced in a study of post-analysis software for immune sequencing data. Included in the TCR beta cDNA libraries were unique molecular identifiers. Each CDR3 protein is one row after TCRdb ran MiXCR on the PCR reads. The table includes about 460,000 distinct CDR3 sequences, approximately 45% detected once. These receptors have no identified antigens. Study-level points and caveats: TRBV5-6, TRBV5-1 and TRBV20-1 belonged to a set of roughly five TRBV segments that were more frequent in patients than controls.

The specimen sequenced was blood. These receptors were taken from a girl between 10 and 17 years old with multiple sclerosis.

The chain links TRBV20-1 to TRBJ2-5; 12 bases map to TRBD1. The CDR3 is 15 amino acids. Germline loops: CDR1 DFQATT, CDR2 SNEGSKA (reference sequence). V lost 5 bases and J lost 1; bases outside the gene matches: 5. The CDR3 reads CSASGDRGLQETQYF. Here the CDR3 DNA reads TGCAGTGCTTCTGGGGACAGGGGGCTCCAAGAGACCCAGTACTTC.

This clonotype was seen more than once but under ten times. The chain uses TRBV6-2 or TRBV6-3 and TRBJ2-5, with 8 bases aligning to TRBD2. This CDR3 region has 15 residues. Trimming removed 7 bases from V and 5 bases from J; junction bases left unmatched: 12. The germline V gene encodes CDR1 MNHEY and CDR2 SVGEGT. CDR3 amino acids: CASNAETSVGETQYF. The CDR3 DNA sequence: TGTGCCAGCAACGCCGAGACTAGCGTCGGTGAGACCCAGTACTTC.

The chain joins TRBV28 to TRBJ1-2; D might be TRBD1 (5 bases). The CDR3 sequence is 13 residues long. Germline CDR1 reads MDHEN; CDR2 reads SYDVKM. V was trimmed by 2 bases and J by 9 bases, leaving 13 bases between them. CDR3 sequence: CASSLTGVARYTF. The CDR3 DNA sequence: TGTGCCAGCAGTTTAACAGGAGTCGCTCGCTACACCTTC.

This clonotype has only a few counts. The gene calls are TRBV11-1 and TRBJ2-7; D is ambiguous. Germline values: CDR1 SGHAT, CDR2 FQDESV (reference sequence). V shed 1 base and J shed 2 bases, with 12 bases lying between them. The CDR3 runs to 15 residues. CDR3 bases: TGTGCCAGCAGCTTAGTTTTAGCACCGACCTACGAGCAGTACTTC. It encodes CASSLVLAPTYEQYF.

CDR3 nucleotides: TGTGCCAGCAGTGTCGAGGGGGTCGGGAACTACGAGCAGTACTTC. It translates to CASSVEGVGNYEQYF. This chain uses TRBV9 with TRBJ2-7; D may be TRBD1 (6 bases). Deletions cut 5 bases from V and 3 bases from J, with 18 bases between. Germline CDR1 is SGDLS and CDR2 is YYNGEE. The length of the CDR3 is 15 residues.

The gene calls are TRBV20-1 and TRBJ2-7, with 10 bases fitting TRBD2. The V gene's germline CDR1 is DFQATT and CDR2 SNEGSKA (reference sequence). CDR3 length equals 18 residues. Germline trimming cut 0 bases from V and 4 bases from J; bases unmatched to any gene: 15. The CDR3 sequence is CSARESKDLAGVLYEQYF. The DNA for the CDR3 is TGCAGTGCTAGAGAGTCGAAGGATCTAGCGGGAGTCTTGTACGAGCAGTACTTC.